Presented here are 18 T cell receptor beta chains from one specimen sequenced in a study of PD-1 blockade in mismatch repair-deficient tumors. Libraries were prepared by immunoSEQ multiplex PCR; TCRdb keeps only in-frame clonotypes and omits some of them. The repertoire has 90,000 to 120,000 clones, 65% to 85% of them found once; the top ten carry 6.3%. The specimen was peripheral blood, collected roughly 36 weeks after starting pembrolizumab. The source of these receptors is an adult with mismatch repair-deficient cancer.

This clone was found a few times. The gene calls are TRBV6-5 and TRBJ1-5, with D unresolved. The germline V gene has CDR1 MNHEY and CDR2 SVGAGI. Trimming removed 5 bases from V and 7 bases from J, with 9 bases in between. The CDR3 covers 12 residues. The CDR3 spells CASSDPSQPQHF. The CDR3, as DNA: TGTGCCAGCAGTGACCCTAGCCAGCCCCAGCATTTT.

The chain couples TRBV7-3 to TRBJ2-1; 8 bases fit TRBD2. The CDR3 is 14 amino acids. Germline values: CDR1 SGHTA, CDR2 FQGTGA. Trimming took 3 bases from V and 8 from J; bases not matched to a gene: 6. As DNA, the CDR3 is TGTGCCAGCAGCTTTCGAGCGGGAGTAGATGAGCAGTTCTTC. Protein: CASSFRAGVDEQFF.

The rearrangement links TRBV28 to TRBJ2-3, with 9 bases fitting TRBD2. J lost 1 base, V lost 2 bases, and 4 bases had no gene match. The germline V gene has CDR1 MDHEN and CDR2 SYDVKM. The CDR3 totals 16 residues. Written as DNA, the CDR3 is TGTGCCAGCAGTTTACCGGGACTAGCAGGCACAGATACGCAGTATTTT. It is translated as CASSLPGLAGTDTQYF.

The chain carries TRBV2 and TRBJ2-7; TRBD1 matches at 8 bases. The CDR3 spans 14 residues. V lost 8 bases, J lost 3 bases, and 9 bases stayed unmatched. Looked up from germline, CDR1 is SNHLY and CDR2 is FYNNEI. CDR3 nucleotide sequence: TGTGCCAGCTCAGGGGGCGGATCCCTCTACGAGCAGTACTTC. This codes for CASSGGGSLYEQYF.

This chain connects TRBV9 to TRBJ1-3; the D gene is possibly TRBD1 (5 bases). Trimming removed 0 bases at V and 0 bases at J, with 16 bases between. The CDR3 covers 18 residues. From germline, CDR1 is SGDLS and CDR2 YYNGEE. CDR3 nucleotide sequence: TGTGCCAGCAGCGTAGCTACGGGGTGGGGGACCTCTGGAAACACCATATATTTT. Amino acid sequence: CASSVATGWGTSGNTIYF.

The CDR3 loop reads CASSKGQGAPEQYF. The CDR3 DNA reads as TGTGCCAGCAGCAAAGGACAGGGGGCTCCCGAGCAGTACTTC. The rearrangement uses TRBV5-4 and TRBJ2-7; TRBD1 matches at 11 bases. Trimming removed 4 bases from V and 6 bases from J; junction bases left unmatched: 6. Germline CDR1 SGHNT, CDR2 YYREEE (reference sequence). The CDR3 spans 14 residues.

In its sample, this clone was seen a few times. The gene calls are TRBV12-5 and TRBJ2-1; the D gene is possibly TRBD1 (6 bases). Germline CDR1 and CDR2: LGHNT and FRNRAP. The CDR3 sequence is 17 residues long. V lost 1 base and J 0 bases, leaving 13 bases between the germline ends. This CDR3 is CASGLAWTVSSYNEQFF. For the CDR3, the DNA is TGTGCTAGTGGTTTGGCTTGGACAGTTAGCTCCTACAATGAGCAGTTCTTC.

As concerns this clone: Different DNA sequences within this sample yield the same CDR3. The chain is built from TRBV5-4 and TRBJ2-7; D is uncertain. Trimming left V 0 bases short and J 3 bases short, with 16 bases between. In germline, CDR1 is SGHNT, CDR2 YYREEE (reference sequence). The CDR3 is made up of 16 amino acids. Here the CDR3 DNA reads TGTGCCAGCAGCTTGGAAGCGTCACGAGGCGGCTACGAGCAGTACTTC. Amino acids: CASSLEASRGGYEQYF.

The chain joins TRBV15 to TRBJ1-3; D not resolved. This CDR3 has 12 residues. Trimming removed 3 bases at V and 8 bases at J, with 8 bases between. Germline V lookup: CDR1 LNHNV, CDR2 YYDKDF (reference sequence). The CDR3 nucleotides read TGTGCCACCAGCAGCGGTCAGGACACCATATATTTT. Encoded protein: CATSSGQDTIYF.

This chain connects TRBV27 to TRBJ2-7; 14 bases align to TRBD2. Looked up from germline, CDR1 is MNHEY and CDR2 is SMNVEV (reference sequence). V was pared by 5 bases and J by 6 bases, with 9 bases of the junction left unmatched. CDR3 length: 16 residues. For the CDR3, the DNA is TGTGCCAGCAGTCGGGAGGGGGGACTAGCGGGAGTCGAGCAGTACTTC. Translating it yields CASSREGGLAGVEQYF.

The count of this clone is one. The CDR3 DNA reads as TGTGCCAGCAGCCCCGGGACATCGAACACCGGGGAGCTGTTTTTT. Protein sequence: CASSPGTSNTGELFF. This rearrangement joins TRBV9 to TRBJ2-2; possibly TRBD1 for D (6 bases). Germline-derived CDR1 and CDR2 are SGDLS and YYNGEE. V gave up 4 bases and J gave up 0 bases, with 10 bases separating them. This CDR3 has 15 residues.

This clone was detected only a few times. The chain employs TRBV7-2 and TRBJ2-5; TRBD1 matches at 7 bases. Losses at the gene ends were 5 bases for V and 4 bases for J; bases not matched to a gene: 13. CDR1 is SGHTA and CDR2 is FQGNSA in the germline V gene. The CDR3 spans 16 residues. Written as DNA, the CDR3 is TGTGCCAGCAGCCCCCCTGACAGGGATAGTGGAGAGACCCAGTACTTC. It encodes CASSPPDRDSGETQYF.

V and J are TRBV27 and TRBJ1-2; the D gene is possibly TRBD1 (6 bases). CDR1 is MNHEY, CDR2 SMNVEV, per germline (reference sequence). CDR3 size: 16 residues. V was shortened by 0 bases and J by 3 bases, with 14 bases between the two germline ends. The DNA of the CDR3 is TGTGCCAGCAGTTTATCTTCCGGACAGTCGTACTATGGCTACACCTTC. Amino acid sequence: CASSLSSGQSYYGYTF.

The genes are TRBV11-3 and TRBJ2-3, with 9 bases matching TRBD2. V gave up 4 bases and J gave up 1 base; unmatched junction bases: 9. From germline, CDR1 is SGHNT and CDR2 YENEEA. The CDR3 consists of 17 residues. The CDR3, as DNA: TGTGCCAGCAGCTGGAGTAGCGGGAGAGTGGGCACAGATACGCAGTATTTT. It is translated as CASSWSSGRVGTDTQYF.

This rearrangement joins TRBV29-1 to TRBJ2-1, with 8 bases identical to TRBD1. J gave up 8 bases and V 5 bases, and 5 bases lay outside the gene matches. Germline V gene sequence: CDR1 SQVTM, CDR2 ANQGSEA. This CDR3 spans 12 amino acids. The CDR3 sequence: CSVKDREDEQFF. The CDR3 coding sequence is TGCAGCGTTAAGGACAGGGAGGATGAGCAGTTCTTC.

The chain links TRBV19 to TRBJ1-5, with no clear D. This CDR3 is built from 14 residues. CDR1 LNHDA and CDR2 SQIVND come from the germline V gene (reference sequence). Between the trimmed V and J ends, which lost 8 bases and 4 bases, there was a span of 15 bases. The DNA for the CDR3 is TGTGCCAGTTCCGAGGGAGGGAATAATCAGCCCCAGCATTTT. The encoded protein is CASSEGGNNQPQHF. The full variable domain, rest sourced from reference TRBV19 and TRBJ1-5, is DGGITQSPKYLFRKEGQNVTLSCEQNLNHDAMYWYRQDPGQGLRLIYYSQIVNDFQKGDIAEGYSVSREKKESFPLTVTSAQKNPTAFYLCASSEGGNNQPQHFGDGTRLSIL.

This chain uses TRBV7-3 with TRBJ2-6; no definite D call. CDR3 length: 16 amino acids. Trimming removed 2 bases at V and 3 bases at J, with 11 bases between. Germline V gene data show CDR1 as SGHTA and CDR2 as FQGTGA. DNA for the CDR3: TGTGCCAGCAGCTTATCTAGGGAAATTGGGGCCAACGTCCTGACTTTC. Translation: CASSLSREIGANVLTF.

This clone has a single count. This sequence joins TRBV7-2 and TRBJ2-5; D is unresolved. V was clipped by 5 bases and J by 5 bases, with 15 bases between them. Germline CDR1 reads SGHTA; CDR2 reads FQGNSA. There are 14 residues in the CDR3. CDR3 sequence reads: CASSLNGEWETQYF. The DNA for the CDR3 is TGTGCCAGCAGCCTAAATGGGGAATGGGAGACCCAGTACTTC.